This T cell receptor beta chain appears in the sequencing data of a study of T cell responses to AZD1222 COVID-19 vaccine. Overall study findings and caveats: Clonal diversity was possibly underestimated, and white British individuals and females predominated among donors. Spike-wide vaccine-associated CD4 TCRs dominated at 160-218 and 743-854.

This CDR3 is 13 amino acids long. V lost 6 bases to trimming and J lost 9 bases, with 15 bases between them. CDR1 is KGHSH and CDR2 is LQKENI in the germline V gene. Profiling relied on immunoSEQ multiplex PCR, and the TCRdb table lists in-frame clones only, not all of them. The sample records roughly 89,000 clones, more than 75% being singletons. Concerning this clone itself: Its antigen is unidentified.

This clonotype was obtained from an adult in good health. Specimen: peripheral blood, collected on day 0 of MenACWY control vaccination. V and J are TRBV18 and TRBJ2-4; no reliable D call. The CDR3 loop reads CASSPRPVGIQYF. For the CDR3, the DNA is TGTGCCAGCTCCCCCAGACCGGTAGGCATTCAGTACTTC.